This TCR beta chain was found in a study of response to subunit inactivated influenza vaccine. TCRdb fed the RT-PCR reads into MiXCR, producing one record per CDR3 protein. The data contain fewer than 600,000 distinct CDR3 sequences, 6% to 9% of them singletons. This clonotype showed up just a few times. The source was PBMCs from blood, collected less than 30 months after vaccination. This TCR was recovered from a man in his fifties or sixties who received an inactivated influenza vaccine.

The CDR3 DNA reads as TGTGCCACGCTCGGACTAGCGGGAGCCGGGTACGAGCAGTACTTC. Its protein product is CATLGLAGAGYEQYF. The chain joins TRBV10-3 to TRBJ2-7, with 13 bases lining up with TRBD2. The J segment lost 4 bases and the V segment lost 10 bases, leaving 10 bases of the junction unmatched. Germline loops: CDR1 ENHRY, CDR2 SYGVKD. This CDR3 region has 15 residues.